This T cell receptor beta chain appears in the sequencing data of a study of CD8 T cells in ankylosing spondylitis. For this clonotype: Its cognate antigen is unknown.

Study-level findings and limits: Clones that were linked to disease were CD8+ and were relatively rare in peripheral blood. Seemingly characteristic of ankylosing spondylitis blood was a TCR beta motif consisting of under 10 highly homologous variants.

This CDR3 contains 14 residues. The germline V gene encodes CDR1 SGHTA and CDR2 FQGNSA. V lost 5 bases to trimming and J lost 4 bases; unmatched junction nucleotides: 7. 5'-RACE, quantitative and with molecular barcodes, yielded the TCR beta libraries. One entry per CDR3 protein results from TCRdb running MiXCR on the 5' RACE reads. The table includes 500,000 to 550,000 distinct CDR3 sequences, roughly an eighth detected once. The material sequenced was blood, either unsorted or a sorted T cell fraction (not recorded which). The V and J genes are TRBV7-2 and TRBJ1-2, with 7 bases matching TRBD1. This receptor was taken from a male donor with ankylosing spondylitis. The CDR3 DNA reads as TGTGCCAGCAGCGCGGGACAGCTTCCCTATGGCTACACCTTC. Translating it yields CASSAGQLPYGYTF.